Given below is one TCR beta chain in context. Profiling relied on immunoSEQ multiplex PCR, and the TCRdb table lists in-frame clones only, not all of them. Here the sample spans 200,000 to 250,000 clones, 75% to 85% being singletons. This entry is derived from a study of blood T cell repertoires in COVID-19. Study-wide background: PBMCs, B-cell-depleted T cells, or T cells provided the cDNA or gDNA that made up the material.

Sequencing was performed on peripheral blood. This clonotype was obtained from a woman in her 50s with acute or convalescent COVID-19.

CDR3 sequence reads: CASSLVAGGDTDTQYF. CDR3 nucleotide sequence: TGTGCCAGCAGCTTAGTCGCGGGAGGGGACACAGATACGCAGTATTTT. The chain is built from TRBV7-8 and TRBJ2-3; TRBD2 matches at 9 bases. Germline trimming cut 1 base from V and 2 bases from J; bases unmatched to any gene: 4. CDR1 is SGHVS and CDR2 is FQNEAQ in the germline V gene. This CDR3 region has 16 residues.